This TCR beta chain was found in a study of blood T cell repertoires in COVID-19. About the study: Whether acute or convalescent, the COVID-19 samples came from the United States, Italy and Spain. From T cells, B-cell-depleted T cells, or PBMCs came the material, which was cDNA or gDNA.

Source study methods: Amplifying reference gene primers gave estimates of nucleated cell counts. Produced via immunoSEQ multiplex PCR; TCRdb's table is partial and in-frame only. V, J and clone size are taken as reported in that table, and D and trimming were inferred from the DNA itself. The sample shows about 7,700 clones, approximately 86% of them seen only once. Per germline, CDR1 LGHDT and CDR2 YNNKEL (reference sequence). CDR3 length: 16 amino acids. J was trimmed by 2 bases and V by 4 bases; bases with no gene match: 8. The V gene is TRBV3-1 (or the pseudogene TRBV3-2), the J gene TRBJ2-3, with TRBD2 identical over 8 bases. The sequenced material came from peripheral blood. This receptor was obtained from a woman aged 45-60 years with active or convalescent COVID-19. The DNA of the CDR3 is TGTGCCAGCAGCCGCCTGGGTAGCGGGGTCACAGATACGCAGTATTTT. This codes for CASSRLGSGVTDTQYF.